This TCR beta chain was sequenced in a study of PD-1 blockade in classical Hodgkin lymphoma (TCRdb year 2020). With respect to the entire study: Nivolumab dosing was 3 mg/kg intravenously every 2 weeks, continuing until either disease progression or unacceptable toxicity. The study used CyTOF and TCR beta sequencing to define a peripheral blood immune signature of response to PD-1 blockade in classical Hodgkin lymphoma.

According to the study, the label for this sample's time point signals: cycle 2 day 1 (C2D1) of nivolumab. Every trial patient had relapsed following autologous stem cell transplantation, and prior brentuximab vedotin exposure was what differed among cohorts A, B and C. A total of around 59 patients with relapsed/refractory classical Hodgkin lymphoma made up the trial cohort, and each patient's best overall response was complete response, partial response or progressive disease. In the multi-cohort phase II CheckMate 205 trial, trial patients received single-agent nivolumab. Best overall response was determined by an independent review committee according to the 2007 International Working Group response criteria. PBMCs from the trial were collected at three points: immediately before nivolumab initiation (C1D1), and during therapy at cycle 2 day 1 and cycle 4 day 1. Peripheral blood was collected in 8 mL Vacutainer Cell Preparation Tubes, from which PBMCs were isolated by centrifugation and then cryopreserved.

CDR1 SEHNR and CDR2 FQNEAQ were looked up in the germline V gene (reference sequence). Measured from the cysteine to the phenylalanine, the CDR3 is 16 residues long. The only DNA kept is the CDR3, 48 bases in frame from the first base. Trimming removed 5 bases from V and 3 bases from J, leaving 17 bases between the germline ends. The Qiagen DNeasy kit was used to extract genomic DNA from unsorted PBMCs and from the negatively selected CD4+ and CD8+ fractions. TCR beta CDR3 regions were subjected to amplification by immunoSEQ multiplex PCR with primers that anneal to V and J segments. Amplification bias was minimized using a synthetic immune receptor repertoire, and residual bias was removed computationally after sequencing. The original methods were these. Repertoire diversity was quantified as the Shannon entropy index using custom Python scripts. Unsorted, CD4+ and CD8+ repertoires were examined separately, except in combined analyses, for which CD4+ and CD8+ sequences were merged in silico. Clonal expansion was defined as at least a 2-fold frequency increase after treatment relative to C1D1, with a pseudocount of 0.5 for undetected baseline clones. Clones with 0 or 1 copy at C1D1 were classified as singleton clones, and clones with 2 or more copies were classified as non-singleton clones. By matching protein sequences in sorted samples from the same patient, clones expanded in unsorted samples were annotated as CD4+, CD8+ or unknown. Diversity changes from C1D1 to C4D1 were tested in paired samples using Wilcoxon tests. Drawn from immuneACCESS, this table holds only the in-frame rearrangements with V and J called that TCRdb kept. Clones are partly lost; checked studies trace under half to an unresolved V gene and leave the rest unexplained. The DNA gave D and trimming, while V, J and clone size come from that table. Here the sample has roughly 28,000 clones; roughly 70% occur a single time. Approximately 24% of the sample belongs to the ten largest clones.

Notes on this clone: Its antigen is currently not known. Base qualities are missing; no much larger clone stands one base away.

Points the paper makes about the study in general: Diversity was lower in patients who began nivolumab less than 1 year after ASCT, so these patients were left out of later analyses to avoid confounding by immune reconstitution. The study was limited to a single clinical trial cohort, and causes of repertoire differences, possibly disease activity or prior therapy, remained undefined. Trial patients with a complete response had baseline diversity similar to that of newly diagnosed patients, while partial responders and progressors had significantly lower diversity. CD4+ but not CD8+ TCR diversity rose significantly by C4D1 (p=0.0027 vs p=0.16), most apparent in complete responders (p=0.02). Baseline TCR diversity was reported to be lower in newly diagnosed patients than in healthy donors, and even lower in relapsed/refractory patients.

The chain employs TRBV7-9 and TRBJ1-5; matching of 5 bases hints at TRBD1 as the D gene. Sample: peripheral blood mononuclear cells (PBMCs), taken before the second cycle of nivolumab. The receptor comes from a human donor with classical Hodgkin lymphoma. This receptor carries the CDR3 CASSGPREDPNQPQHF. The bases read TGTGCCAGCAGCGGACCCAGGGAAGACCCCAATCAGCCCCAGCATTTT.